This T cell receptor (beta chain) emerged from a study of OX40 agonist ivuxolimab in advanced cancers. Study-level information: Patients were infused with ivuxolimab every 2 weeks at 0.01 to 10 mg/kg. Study-wide results and limits: It was also the case that some nonresponders had low normalized T-cell clonal expansion. No antigen was identified for the clonally expanded peripheral T cells. The average count of expanded clones was higher among CD8+ T cells than among CD4+.

The germline gives CDR1 SGDLS, CDR2 YYNGEE. The CDR3 is made up of 17 amino acids. After removal of 0 bases from V and 4 bases from J, the junction contained 9 bases not matched to a gene. TCRdb's table, derived via immunoSEQ multiplex PCR, lists solely in-frame clones and lacks some. Of about 41,000 clones listed, around 87% are singletons. This clone has just one count. The antigen is unknown. This chain joins TRBV9 and TRBJ2-2; TRBD2 matches 7 bases. Sequencing was performed on CD4+ or CD8+ T cells sorted from blood, taken in a trial of the OX40 agonist ivuxolimab. This TCR was sampled from an adult with an advanced solid tumor such as melanoma, head and neck, liver or kidney cancer. The CDR3 reads CASSVGTWDYLTGELFF. Here the CDR3 DNA reads TGTGCCAGCAGCGTAGGTACCTGGGACTACCTCACCGGGGAGCTGTTTTTT.